The T cell receptor (beta chain) under discussion was sequenced for a study of T cells after yellow fever vaccination. Study-wide background: Fractions of low cell number were prepared using SMART-Seq v4 Ultra Low Input. General study results and limits: Clonotypes appearing in both CD4 and CD8 compartments existed, and their share was small.

A few counts support this clonotype. As yet, its antigen is unknown. The CDR3 runs to 17 residues. From germline, CDR1 is LGHDT and CDR2 YNNKEL (reference sequence). V was shortened by 1 base and J by 3 bases, with 16 bases between the two germline ends. TCRdb passed the 5' RACE reads through MiXCR, listing each CDR3 protein once. The sample has nearly 550,000 distinct CDR3 sequences; less than 20% are singletons. The clonotype comes from a man under 40 who received the YFV17D yellow fever vaccine. The material was PBMCs, obtained 15 days after the yellow fever booster vaccination. The chain employs TRBV3-1 and TRBJ2-1; D is ambiguous. CDR3 sequence (DNA): TGTGCCAGCAGCCAAGGGGCCCGTCGGACCGGCTACAATGAGCAGTTCTTC. It specifies CASSQGARRTGYNEQFF.